This T cell receptor beta chain was sequenced for a study of T cell changes during pregnancy in multiple sclerosis (dated by TCRdb to the late 2010s). Regarding the research as a whole: Changes in the T cell repertoire over the course of pregnancy were examined in this study in women with multiple sclerosis.

The library was prepared using the immunoSEQ multiplex PCR assay. In its TCRdb copy, this immuneACCESS table keeps in-frame sequences only and misses some clones. Where compared with another copy, unresolved V genes explain less than half of these, and the others have no known cause. The table for this sample lists approximately 100,000 clones; 80% to 95% of them were counted only once. The top ten constitute about 3.5% of the sample. In its sample, this clone was seen a few times. What antigen it recognizes has not been identified. No clone much larger than this one lies a single base away; base qualities are absent. Measured from the cysteine to the phenylalanine, the CDR3 is 14 residues long. This entry keeps only the CDR3 DNA: 42 bases, framed from base 1. Relative to germline, V is missing 4 bases and J is missing 5 bases, with 7 bases of the junction outside any gene match. The germline V gene (reference sequence) sets CDR1 to LNHDA and CDR2 to SQIVND.

The sequence links TRBV19 to TRBJ1-2, with 7 middle bases fitting TRBD1. This sample comprised peripheral blood, obtained after pregnancy. This clonotype was obtained from a female donor with multiple sclerosis, enrolled in a pregnancy study. Here is the DNA: TGTGCCAGTAGTAATACAGGGGTTGGGTATGGCTACACCTTC. This translates into CASSNTGVGYGYTF. Supplemented by the reference TRBV19 and TRBJ1-2 proteins around the CDR3, the complete variable domain is DGGITQSPKYLFRKEGQNVTLSCEQNLNHDAMYWYRQDPGQGLRLIYYSQIVNDFQKGDIAEGYSVSREKKESFPLTVTSAQKNPTAFYLCASSNTGVGYGYTFGSGTRLTVV.